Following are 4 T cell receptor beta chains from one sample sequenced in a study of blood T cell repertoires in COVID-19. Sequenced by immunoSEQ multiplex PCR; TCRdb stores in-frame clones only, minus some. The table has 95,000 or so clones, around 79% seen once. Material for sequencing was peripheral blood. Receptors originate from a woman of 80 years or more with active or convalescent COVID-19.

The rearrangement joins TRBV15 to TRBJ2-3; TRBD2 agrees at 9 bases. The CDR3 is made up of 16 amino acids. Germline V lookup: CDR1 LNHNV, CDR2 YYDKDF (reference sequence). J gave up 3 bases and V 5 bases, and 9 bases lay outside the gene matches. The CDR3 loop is CATSAGGPGGTDTQYF. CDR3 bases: TGTGCCACCAGCGCGGGAGGGCCGGGAGGGACAGATACGCAGTATTTT.

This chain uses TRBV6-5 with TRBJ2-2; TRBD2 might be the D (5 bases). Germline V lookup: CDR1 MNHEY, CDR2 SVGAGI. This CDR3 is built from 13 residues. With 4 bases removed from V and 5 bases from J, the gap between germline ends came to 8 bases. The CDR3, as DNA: TGTGCCAGCAGTTTCACGGGAACCGGGGAGCTGTTTTTT. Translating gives CASSFTGTGELFF.

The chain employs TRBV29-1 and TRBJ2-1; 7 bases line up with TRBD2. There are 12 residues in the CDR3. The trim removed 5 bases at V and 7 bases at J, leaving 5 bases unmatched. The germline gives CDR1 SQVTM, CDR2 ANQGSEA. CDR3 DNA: TGCAGCGTTTCACTAGCGAGTAATGAGCAGTTCTTC. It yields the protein CSVSLASNEQFF.

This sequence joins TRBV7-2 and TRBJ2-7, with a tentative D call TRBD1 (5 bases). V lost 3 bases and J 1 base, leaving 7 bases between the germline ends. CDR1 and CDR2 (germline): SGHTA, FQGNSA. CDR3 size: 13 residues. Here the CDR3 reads CASSFAGSYEQYF. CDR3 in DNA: TGTGCCAGCAGCTTTGCAGGGTCCTACGAGCAGTACTTC. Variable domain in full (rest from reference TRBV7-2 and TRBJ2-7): GAGVSQSPSNKVTEKGKDVELRCDPISGHTALYWYRQSLGQGLEFLIYFQGNSAPDKSGLPSDRFSAERTGGSVSTLTIQRTQQEDSAVYLCASSFAGSYEQYFGPGTRLTVT.